This record concerns one T cell receptor (beta chain) sequence. Germline and genes here are mouse. The CDR3 goes on 1 residue after the read ends, and that part is filled in from the germline J gene. Other DNA sequences within the sample encode an identical CDR3. Sequencing was performed with immunoSEQ multiplex PCR; in TCRdb, only in-frame clones are kept and a portion is missing. This table has around 51,000 clones, about three quarters appearing once. The sample originates from a study of tissue T cells after allogeneic stem cell transplantation. The germline CDR1 and CDR2 sequences are LGHNA and YSYQKL. The CDR3 extends over 15 amino acids. The V end was cut by 0 bases, the J end by 0 bases, with 6 bases between.

The sequencing sample was made of sorted cells pooled from one or two spleens. The clonotype comes from a pool of C57BL/6 mice in good health. This chain connects TRBV2 to TRBJ1-3; D gene uncertain. The sequenced part of the CDR3 DNA is TGTGCCAGCAGCCAAGATCGCAATTCTGGAAATACGCTCTAT. It translates to CASSQDRNSGNTLY. The whole CDR3 region reads CASSQDRNSGNTLYF.